Reported below is one TCR beta chain. Its target is unknown. The CDR3 is 16 residues long. The germline gives CDR1 SGHRS, CDR2 YFSETQ. The V segment lost 5 bases and the J segment 6 bases; nucleotides outside the gene matches: 12. This record belongs to a study of T cell clonotyping in hematopoietic cell transplantation. Overall study findings and caveats: After transplant, recipient diversity fell while pathologically expanded clonotypes grew through day 180. Few recipient clonotypes overlapped donors; over 97% were de novo at given depth.

The protocol was immunoSEQ multiplex PCR, while the TCRdb copy is restricted to in-frame clones and leaves out a portion. The sample shows 10,000 to 15,000 clones, about 91% of them seen only once. The source of this sequence is a human donor who either received an allogeneic hematopoietic cell transplant for a myeloid malignancy or was a related donor (not recorded which). Some clones in this sample may be carry-over from other donors' samples. This chain links TRBV5-1 with TRBJ2-2, with 8 bases identical to TRBD1. Sequenced input: peripheral blood mononuclear cells. The CDR3 DNA follows: TGCGCCAGCAGTATCAACGCCGGGACAGGTTCCGGGGAGCTGTTTTTT. Amino acids: CASSINAGTGSGELFF.